This T cell receptor beta chain was profiled in a study of blood T cell repertoires in COVID-19. Here immunoSEQ multiplex PCR was the method, and the copy in TCRdb shows in-frame clones only, minus some. The sample holds 100,000 to 150,000 clones, about 89% seen once. Germline V gene lookup returns CDR1 SGHRS and CDR2 YFSETQ. The trim removed 4 bases at V and 7 bases at J, leaving 11 bases unmatched. The CDR3 spans 16 residues. The origin of this receptor is a woman aged 70 to 79 with COVID-19, enrolled during active disease. J is TRBJ1-4 and V is TRBV5-1; TRBD1 matches at 9 bases. Sequencing input: peripheral blood. CDR3 nucleotide sequence: TGCGCCAGCAGCGCTCAAACAGGGGGCCCGGGTGAAAAACTGTTTTTT. Amino acid sequence: CASSAQTGGPGEKLFF.